Presented here are 29 T cell receptor beta chains from one specimen sequenced in a study of technical replicates of blood from a few donors. The data were produced by immunoSEQ multiplex PCR, yet TCRdb's version contains in-frame clones alone and is incomplete. The sample gives 72,000 or so clones, roughly 90% of which show up once; less than 0.5% is in the top ten. The source material was T cells isolated from PBMCs. The origin of the receptors is a human donor in good health.

V gene TRBV5-4 combines with J gene TRBJ2-2; the D gene is possibly TRBD1 (5 bases). V was clipped by 0 bases and J by 4 bases, with 7 bases between them. This CDR3 contains 14 residues. Germline-derived CDR1 and CDR2 are SGHNT and YYREEE (reference sequence). The CDR3 region is CASSLGRGTGELFF. DNA of the CDR3: TGTGCCAGCAGCTTGGGTAGGGGCACCGGGGAGCTGTTTTTT.

The chain links TRBV10-3 to TRBJ1-3; maybe TRBD1 (5 bases). Germline V gives CDR1 ENHRY, CDR2 SYGVKD. This CDR3 contains 17 residues. V shed 0 bases and J shed 2 bases, with 14 bases lying between them. CDR3 sequence reads: CAISESWGDRTGNTIYF. The CDR3, as DNA: TGTGCCATCAGTGAGTCGTGGGGGGATAGGACTGGAAACACCATATATTTT.

This clone came up once. The rearrangement uses TRBV4-2 and TRBJ2-5; maybe TRBD2 (6 bases). The CDR3 has 14 residues. Germline values: CDR1 LGHNA, CDR2 YNFKEQ. V was cut by 6 bases and J by 3 bases, with 14 bases left in between. The CDR3: CASSQEGHEETQYF. CDR3 DNA sequence: TGTGCCAGCAGTCAGGAGGGGCACGAAGAGACCCAGTACTTC.

Turning to this clone: Mismatch with germline at one junction end may stem from a read error. V and J are TRBV7-7 and TRBJ2-1, with 13 bases matching TRBD2. CDR1 and CDR2 from the germline V gene are SSHAT and FNYEAQ (reference sequence). This CDR3 is 17 amino acids long. This chain's CDR3 is CASSLEGGLAGLQEQFF. CDR3 in DNA: TGTGCTAGCAGTTTAGAGGGGGGACTAGCGGGGCTCCAGGAGCAGTTCTTC.

The rearrangement links TRBV6-6 to TRBJ2-1, with TRBD2 matching over 13 bases. The V and J ends lost 2 bases and 13 bases, in that order; junction bases with no gene match: 2. The CDR3 is made up of 13 amino acids. Germline V gives CDR1 MNHNY, CDR2 SVGAGI (reference sequence). In nucleotides, the CDR3 is TGTGCCAGCAGTTACGGGACTAGCGGGAACCAGTTCTTC. Protein: CASSYGTSGNQFF.

V and J are TRBV11-2 and TRBJ2-2, with D possibly TRBD1 on 6 matching bases. V was trimmed by 5 bases and J by 6 bases, leaving 10 bases between them. This CDR3 has 13 residues. Germline CDR1 and CDR2: SGHAT and FQNNGV. The CDR3 loop is CASSPGASGELFF. CDR3 DNA: TGTGCCAGCAGCCCAGGGGCCTCCGGGGAGCTGTTTTTT.

The J gene is TRBJ2-1, the V gene TRBV5-8; 9 positions agree with TRBD2. The CDR3 loop spans 15 amino acids. The V segment lost 4 bases and the J segment 8 bases; nucleotides outside the gene matches: 10. Germline loops: CDR1 SGHTS, CDR2 YDEGEE. As DNA, the CDR3 is TGTGCCAGCAGCAGAATAGCGGGAGTGGGCTATGAGCAGTTCTTC. Amino acids: CASSRIAGVGYEQFF.

This chain connects TRBV9 to TRBJ2-3, with 12 bases lining up with TRBD2. Losses at the gene ends were 5 bases for V and 2 bases for J; bases not matched to a gene: 3. Looked up from germline, CDR1 is SGDLS and CDR2 is YYNGEE. The CDR3 covers 15 residues. This CDR3 reads CASSRLAGATDTQYF. The DNA of the CDR3 is TGTGCCAGCAGTCGACTAGCGGGAGCCACAGATACGCAGTATTTT.

CDR3 sequence (DNA): TGTGCCAGCAGCGCGACGAGCGGGAGTACCACAGATACGCAGTATTTT. It encodes CASSATSGSTTDTQYF. The gene calls are TRBV9 and TRBJ2-3, with TRBD2 matching over 8 bases. Germline V gene data show CDR1 as SGDLS and CDR2 as YYNGEE. There are 16 residues in the CDR3. With 3 bases clipped from V and 2 bases from J, the junction kept 8 bases outside the gene matches.

The V call is TRBV7-6, the J call TRBJ2-2; TRBD1 matches 9 bases. The CDR3 covers 15 residues. J gave up 5 bases and V 6 bases, and 7 bases lay outside the gene matches. Germline loops: CDR1 SGHVS, CDR2 FNYEAQ. This CDR3 is CASSPGQGRTGELFF. The DNA of the CDR3 is TGTGCCAGCAGTCCAGGACAGGGGCGGACCGGGGAGCTGTTTTTT.

The V call is TRBV11-3, the J call TRBJ2-3; 11 nucleotides align to TRBD1. Germline V CDR1 and CDR2: SGHNT, YENEEA. The V and J ends lost 5 bases and 5 bases, in that order; junction bases with no gene match: 6. The length of the CDR3 is 15 residues. The CDR3: CASSGDRGLVDTQYF. The CDR3 DNA sequence: TGTGCCAGCAGCGGGGACAGGGGGTTGGTAGATACGCAGTATTTT.

J is TRBJ2-1 and V is TRBV2; 9 nucleotides match TRBD2. The V segment lost 8 bases and the J segment 8 bases; nucleotides outside the gene matches: 7. This CDR3 is built from 13 residues. Germline CDR1 reads SNHLY; CDR2 reads FYNNEI. The CDR3 sequence is CASAAGGGDEQFF. The CDR3 DNA reads TGTGCCAGCGCCGCGGGAGGGGGCGATGAGCAGTTCTTC.

The J gene is TRBJ1-4, the V gene TRBV7-9; no clear D. CDR3 length: 14 residues. Germline CDR1 is SEHNR and CDR2 is FQNEAQ (reference sequence). With 0 bases removed from V and 7 bases from J, the gap between germline ends came to 9 bases. The CDR3 nucleotides read TGTGCCAGCAGCTTAGCCAGCGGGTTTGAAAAACTGTTTTTT. Translating it yields CASSLASGFEKLFF.

The chain links TRBV7-9 to TRBJ2-7; D uncertain. Germline V CDR1 and CDR2: SEHNR, FQNEAQ (reference sequence). Deletions cut 1 base from V and 4 bases from J, with 8 bases between. The CDR3 consists of 13 residues. CDR3 in amino acids: CASSLGVTYEQYF. The CDR3 region has the DNA TGTGCCAGCAGCTTAGGTGTTACTTACGAGCAGTACTTC.

The CDR3 is CASSFASGLAGGGDTQYF. The CDR3 DNA is TGTGCCAGCAGTTTCGCCTCGGGACTAGCGGGAGGGGGGGATACGCAGTATTTT. The chain employs TRBV28 and TRBJ2-3; TRBD2 matches at 16 bases. The CDR3 loop spans 18 amino acids. Per germline, CDR1 MDHEN and CDR2 SYDVKM. The junction had 9 bases not matched to a gene; V was cut back by 3 bases and J by 6 bases. Combining the CDR3 with reference TRBV28 and TRBJ2-3 gives the whole variable domain DVKVTQSSRYLVKRTGEKVFLECVQDMDHENMFWYRQDPGLGLRLIYFSYDVKMKEKGDIPEGYSVSREKKERFSLILESASTNQTSMYLCASSFASGLAGGGDTQYFGPGTRLTVL.

V usage is TRBV27 and J usage is TRBJ2-2, with 9 nucleotides matching TRBD2. CDR1 is MNHEY and CDR2 is SMNVEV in the germline V gene (reference sequence). CDR3 length: 16 amino acids. V lost 5 bases to trimming and J lost 8 bases; unmatched junction nucleotides: 12. The CDR3 reads CASSLYPESGRGELFF. The CDR3 nucleotides read TGTGCCAGCAGTCTATACCCAGAAAGCGGGAGGGGGGAGCTGTTTTTT.

This clone turned up a few times. The chain couples TRBV15 to TRBJ2-5; 14 bases are shared with TRBD2. V lost 0 bases and J lost 4; bases outside the gene matches: 1. The V gene's germline CDR1 is LNHNV and CDR2 YYDKDF (reference sequence). This CDR3 is 16 amino acids long. The CDR3 here is CATSRDGTSGRETQYF. DNA of the CDR3: TGTGCCACCAGCAGAGATGGGACTAGCGGGAGAGAGACCCAGTACTTC.

On this clone: This CDR3 is also generated by other DNA sequences in the sample. V and J are TRBV5-1 and TRBJ1-5; D is undetermined. The CDR3 has 14 residues. Germline V gene sequence: CDR1 SGHRS, CDR2 YFSETQ. Trimming shortened V by 0 bases and J by 4 bases, and 8 bases separated the two germline ends. The CDR3 protein is CASSLEGGNQPQHF. The CDR3, as DNA: TGCGCCAGCAGCTTGGAGGGCGGGAATCAGCCCCAGCATTTT. Using reference TRBV5-1 and TRBJ1-5 for the parts outside the CDR3, the full variable domain is KAGVTQTPRYLIKTRGQQVTLSCSPISGHRSVSWYQQTPGQGLQFLFEYFSETQRNKGNFPGRFSGRQFSNSRSEMNVSTLELGDSALYLCASSLEGGNQPQHFGDGTRLSIL.

The rearrangement links TRBV30 to TRBJ2-5; perhaps TRBD2 as D (5 bases). Germline V gene data show CDR1 as GTSNPN and CDR2 as SVGIG (reference sequence). The CDR3 totals 13 residues. Trimming shortened V by 2 bases and J by 2 bases, and 9 bases separated the two germline ends. The DNA of the CDR3 is TGTGCCTGGAGTAGCGGAATTCAAGAGACCCAGTACTTC. Encoded protein: CAWSSGIQETQYF.

The gene calls are TRBV2 and TRBJ2-5; TRBD1 aligns across 7 bases. The J segment lost 5 bases and the V segment lost 9 bases, leaving 9 bases of the junction unmatched. Germline V gene data show CDR1 as SNHLY and CDR2 as FYNNEI. The CDR3 has 13 amino acids. CDR3 nucleotide sequence: TGTGCCAGTAACAGGGGCCCGGGGGAGACCCAGTACTTC. Its translation: CASNRGPGETQYF.

The count of this clone is one. The chain joins TRBV10-3 to TRBJ2-3, with a tentative D call TRBD2 (6 bases). Germline V gives CDR1 ENHRY, CDR2 SYGVKD. The CDR3 consists of 13 residues. Trimming took off 7 bases at V and 5 bases at J, with 13 bases between the two ends. DNA of the CDR3: TGTGCCATCAAGGAGGGAGCCGAAGATACGCAGTATTTT. Amino acid sequence: CAIKEGAEDTQYF.

V is TRBV2 and J is TRBJ1-1; possibly TRBD1 for D (6 bases). CDR3 length: 10 amino acids. The germline CDR1 and CDR2 sequences are SNHLY and FYNNEI. V was pared by 6 bases and J by 11 bases, with 10 bases between. The CDR3 DNA follows: TGTGCCAGCAGACAGGGCAGGGCTTTCTTT. Translating it yields CASRQGRAFF.

This clone was detected only once. The chain uses TRBV7-9 and TRBJ2-7; 7 bases align to TRBD1. The V and J ends lost 5 bases and 6 bases, in that order; junction bases with no gene match: 7. This CDR3 contains 13 residues. Germline CDR1 reads SEHNR; CDR2 reads FQNEAQ (reference sequence). The CDR3: CASSATGISEQYF. CDR3 sequence (DNA): TGTGCCAGCAGCGCGACAGGGATAAGCGAGCAGTACTTC.

The rearrangement uses TRBV10-3 and TRBJ2-7; 12 bases are a match to TRBD2. V trimming: 6 bases; J trimming: 0 bases; junction bases outside the gene matches: 6. The CDR3 has 16 amino acids. Germline loops: CDR1 ENHRY, CDR2 SYGVKD. Here the CDR3 reads CAIRATTSGGSYEQYF. Here the CDR3 DNA reads TGTGCCATCAGGGCTACGACTAGCGGGGGCTCCTACGAGCAGTACTTC.

The chain employs TRBV29-1 and TRBJ2-5, with a possible D match to TRBD2 (6 bases). The germline gives CDR1 SQVTM, CDR2 ANQGSEA. V gave up 2 bases and J gave up 2 bases, with 12 bases separating them. The CDR3 is 14 amino acids. The CDR3 here is CSVELAARQETQYF. The CDR3 coding sequence is TGCAGCGTTGAATTAGCGGCCAGACAAGAGACCCAGTACTTC.

This clone occurred a few times. The CDR3 DNA reads TGTGCCAGCACCCCAGGGGGCTGGTACGAGCAGTACTTC. Residues: CASTPGGWYEQYF. The V gene is TRBV2, the J gene TRBJ2-7, with 8 bases aligning to TRBD1. Losses at the gene ends were 7 bases for V and 4 bases for J; bases not matched to a gene: 6. CDR3 length: 13 amino acids. Germline CDR1 is SNHLY and CDR2 is FYNNEI.

The rearrangement links TRBV9 to TRBJ2-2; a possible D gene is TRBD1 (7 bases). This CDR3 has 15 amino acids. The germline gives CDR1 SGDLS, CDR2 YYNGEE. V dropped 2 bases and J dropped 4 bases, with 12 bases sitting between them. CDR3 in amino acids: CASSVQGGSTGELFF. In DNA form, the CDR3 reads TGTGCCAGCAGCGTCCAGGGGGGTAGCACCGGGGAGCTGTTTTTT. Combining the CDR3 with reference TRBV9 and TRBJ2-2 gives the whole variable domain DSGVTQTPKHLITATGQRVTLRCSPRSGDLSVYWYQQSLDQGLQFLIQYYNGEERAKGNILERFSAQQFPDLHSELNLSSLELGDSALYFCASSVQGGSTGELFFGEGSRLTVL.

The CDR3 sequence is CASSFLPSAGDGYTF. The DNA of the CDR3 is TGCGCCAGCAGTTTTCTACCATCCGCAGGGGATGGCTACACCTTC. The rearrangement uses TRBV5-1 and TRBJ1-2; the D gene is possibly TRBD1 (6 bases). The CDR3 sequence is 15 residues long. V dropped 5 bases and J dropped 6 bases, with 20 bases sitting between them. The germline CDR1 and CDR2 sequences are SGHRS and YFSETQ. The variable domain in full, completed from reference TRBV5-1 and TRBJ1-2, reads KAGVTQTPRYLIKTRGQQVTLSCSPISGHRSVSWYQQTPGQGLQFLFEYFSETQRNKGNFPGRFSGRQFSNSRSEMNVSTLELGDSALYLCASSFLPSAGDGYTFGSGTRLTVV.

The gene calls are TRBV30 and TRBJ2-1; the match to TRBD2 covers 11 bases. J gave up 8 bases and V 8 bases, and 5 bases lay outside the gene matches. Germline-derived CDR1 and CDR2 are GTSNPN and SVGIG (reference sequence). The CDR3 extends over 12 amino acids. CDR3 in amino acids: CATLAGGYEQFF. The CDR3 DNA reads as TGTGCCACCCTAGCGGGAGGATATGAGCAGTTCTTC.